This T cell receptor beta chain was sequenced in a study of CD8 T cells in Susac syndrome. The authors reverse transcribed roughly 0.5 to 1 ug RNA with random hexamers. TCRdb re-derived calls from the immunoSEQ multiplex PCR reads in MiXCR, one entry per CDR3 protein. The sample shows 120,000 to 150,000 distinct CDR3 sequences, approximately 93% of them seen only once. TEMRA cells were FACS-enriched, with CD8+ and CD4+ T cells isolated negatively. The CDR3 consists of 13 residues. The germline CDR1 and CDR2 sequences are SNHLY and FYNNEI. Trimming at V came to 9 bases and at J to 1 base, leaving 4 bases not matched to a gene.

The sequenced sample was CD4+ T cells from PBMCs. The chain combines TRBV2 with TRBJ2-5; TRBD1 agrees at 8 bases. The clonotype was recovered from a human donor in good health. CDR3 amino acids: CARKQGVQETQYF. In DNA form, the CDR3 reads TGTGCCAGGAAACAGGGGGTCCAAGAGACCCAGTACTTC.